This record covers a single T cell receptor (beta chain). Its antigen is not identified. The ends lost 3 bases at V and 3 bases at J; junction bases unmatched: 7. Germline CDR1 is SQVTM and CDR2 is ANQGSEA. The CDR3 loop spans 15 amino acids. The data were obtained in a study of graft-versus-host responses after intestinal transplantation. As for the study in general: Every one of the recipients received anti-thymocyte globulin induction and afterwards took tacrolimus and steroids for around 3 years.

Clones were read by immunoSEQ multiplex PCR, and TCRdb kept only the in-frame ones, dropping some. This sample has 100,000 to 120,000 clones, with about 94% found just once. Study-level findings and limits: The authors found GvH clones in recipient marrow, some appearing first in ileum or blood.

This specimen was unstimulated CD8+ T cells sorted from spleen or lymph node cells, taken before intestinal transplant. The source of this sequence is a human donor who received an intestinal transplant. The chain carries TRBV29-1 and TRBJ2-4; 8 positions agree with TRBD2. CDR3 residues: CSVDGIGRVKNIQYF. CDR3 bases: TGCAGCGTTGACGGTATCGGGAGGGTCAAAAACATTCAGTACTTC.